Listed below are T cell receptor beta chains from one sample, sequenced in a study of CD8+ T cells in alopecia areata. Some clones are missing from TCRdb's copy, which holds only in-frame ones; the method was immunoSEQ multiplex PCR. Of around 80,000 clones listed, 45% to 60% are singletons. The sample comprised NKG2D-high CD8+ T cells sorted from blood. These receptors were collected from a human donor with alopecia areata. Each CDR3 is given with its conserved first and last residue. A D gene is named only where the DNA matches it firmly. A clone size is listed for some rows: how often the clone was seen (once, few, many), or a class if it is expanded.

J,V,D,size,CDR3,DNA
TRBJ2-1,TRBV4-2,.,.,CASSQDGVSTYNEQFF,TGTGCCAGCAGCCAAGACGGAGTCAGCACCTACAATGAGCAGTTCTTC
TRBJ2-1,TRBV27,TRBD1,.,CASSLSTQGTEQFF,TGTGCCAGCAGCCTTTCTACACAGGGGACTGAGCAGTTCTTC
TRBJ2-7,TRBV7-9,.,.,CASISPYEQYF,TGTGCCAGCATCTCTCCCTACGAGCAGTACTTC
TRBJ2-3,TRBV2,.,few,CASSEVGSDTQYF,TGTGCCAGCAGTGAAGTTGGGTCAGATACGCAGTATTTT
TRBJ2-5,TRBV27,.,.,CASSQTIGLGGVRRAQYF,TGTGCCAGCAGTCAGACAATTGGTTTGGGGGGCGTCCGGCGTGCCCAGTACTTC
TRBJ1-5,TRBV28,.,once,CASNKRETLNQPQHF,TGTGCCAGCAATAAAAGGGAGACCCTTAATCAGCCCCAGCATTTT
TRBJ2-2,TRBV28,.,many,CASGGGEVYTGELFF,TGTGCCAGCGGCGGTGGGGAGGTATACACCGGGGAGCTGTTTTTT
TRBJ2-6,TRBV29-1,TRBD1,.,CSVPEQGLSSGANVLTF,TGCAGCGTTCCGGAACAGGGGTTATCCTCTGGGGCCAACGTCCTGACTTTC
TRBJ1-2,TRBV6-5,TRBD1,.,CASSQGQDYGYTF,TGTGCCAGCAGCCAGGGACAGGACTATGGCTACACCTTC
TRBJ2-7,TRBV5-6,TRBD1,.,CASSDPGQPYEQYF,TGTGCCAGCAGCGATCCGGGACAGCCCTACGAGCAGTACTTC
TRBJ1-2,TRBV27,.,once,CASRNRGGGYTF,TGTGCCAGCAGGAATAGGGGCGGAGGCTACACCTTC
TRBJ2-5,TRBV5-1,TRBD2,.,CASSYGLAGAETQYF,TGCGCCAGCAGCTATGGACTAGCGGGGGCGGAGACCCAGTACTTC
TRBJ1-1,TRBV27,.,.,CASSQSGTEAFF,TGTGCCAGCAGCCAATCGGGCACTGAAGCTTTCTTT
TRBJ2-7,TRBV29-1,.,.,CSVGGGVYEQYF,TGCAGCGTTGGCGGGGGCGTTTACGAGCAGTACTTC
TRBJ1-2,TRBV14,TRBD1,.,CASSHPGTGDYGYTF,TGTGCCAGCAGCCACCCCGGGACAGGCGACTATGGCTACACCTTC
TRBJ1-5,TRBV29-1,.,few,CSVQTDSNQPQHF,TGCAGCGTCCAGACAGATAGCAATCAGCCCCAGCATTTT
TRBJ2-3,TRBV28,TRBD1,.,CASSLPDRGHRDTQYF,TGTGCCAGCAGTTTACCGGACAGGGGGCATAGAGATACGCAGTATTTT
TRBJ2-7,TRBV7-9,TRBD1,once,CASSLEGGAGSEQYF,TGTGCCAGCAGCTTAGAAGGGGGCGCTGGATCCGAGCAGTACTTC
TRBJ2-5,TRBV19,TRBD2,.,CASSEGRGETQYF,TGTGCCAGTAGCGAAGGGAGGGGAGAGACCCAGTACTTC
TRBJ2-7,TRBV27,.,.,CASSLSSGDLGSYEQYF,TGTGCCAGCAGTTTATCGTCGGGCGACCTCGGATCCTACGAGCAGTACTTC
TRBJ2-1,TRBV7-9,.,many,CASRAPYNEQFF,TGTGCCAGCAGGGCCCCCTACAATGAGCAGTTCTTC
TRBJ2-3,TRBV4-3,TRBD2,.,CASSQDPPGGTTDTQYF,TGCGCCAGCAGCCAAGATCCCCCGGGAGGAACAACAGATACGCAGTATTTT
TRBJ2-1,TRBV27,.,.,CASMQGGEQFF,TGTGCCAGCATGCAGGGAGGTGAGCAGTTCTTC
TRBJ2-2,TRBV29-1,.,.,CSVEATLGRNTGELFF,TGCAGCGTTGAAGCCACGTTGGGGAGGAACACCGGGGAGCTGTTTTTT
TRBJ2-1,TRBV7-9,.,.,CASSFLDNEQFF,TGTGCCAGCAGCTTTTTGGACAATGAGCAGTTCTTC
TRBJ2-3,TRBV27,.,.,CASSEGPLSDTQYF,TGTGCCAGCAGTGAAGGCCCCTTGTCAGATACGCAGTATTTT
TRBJ2-3,TRBV19,.,few,CASRTHLTDTQYF,TGTGCCAGTCGGACTCATTTAACAGATACGCAGTATTTT
TRBJ1-6,TRBV7-9,.,.,CASSFEWREDSPLHF,TGTGCCAGCAGCTTCGAGTGGAGGGAGGATTCACCCCTCCACTTT
TRBJ1-5,TRBV5-1,.,once,CASSLGSGQPQHF,TGCGCCAGCAGCTTGGGATCAGGCCAGCCCCAGCATTTT
TRBJ1-4,TRBV4-1,.,few,CASSQERRSFNEKLFF,TGCGCCAGCAGCCAAGAGCGCCGATCGTTTAATGAAAAACTGTTTTTT
TRBJ2-7,TRBV6-5,TRBD2,.,CATSSGGALEQYF,TGTGCCACTTCTAGCGGGGGGGCCCTCGAGCAGTACTTC
TRBJ1-2,TRBV5-1,.,.,CASSPGFSYGYTF,TGCGCCAGCAGCCCTGGATTTTCCTATGGCTACACCTTC
TRBJ2-3,TRBV4-1,.,.,CASSLGWQTDTQYF,TGCGCCAGCAGCCTGGGGTGGCAAACAGATACGCAGTATTTT
TRBJ2-7,TRBV2,TRBD2,.,CAIGTSGGAEQYF,TGTGCCATCGGGACTAGCGGGGGGGCCGAGCAGTACTTC
TRBJ2-3,TRBV7-9,.,.,CASSLGQTAQYF,TGTGCCAGCAGCTTAGGGCAAACAGCGCAGTATTTT
TRBJ2-7,TRBV2,TRBD2,few,CASSNSGRAYEQYF,TGTGCCAGCAGTAATAGCGGGAGGGCCTACGAGCAGTACTTC
TRBJ1-5,TRBV28,.,.,CASSPSGVGQPQHF,TGTGCCAGCAGCCCCTCGGGGGTAGGCCAGCCCCAGCATTTT
TRBJ2-3,TRBV29-1,TRBD2,few,CSVPGLAGGGTDTQYF,TGCAGCGTGCCGGGACTAGCGGGGGGCGGCACAGATACGCAGTATTTT
TRBJ2-7,TRBV5-6,.,.,CASSDWRTYEQYF,TGTGCCAGCAGCGACTGGAGAACCTACGAGCAGTACTTC
TRBJ2-1,TRBV30,.,.,CAWSSRGPYNEQFF,TGTGCCTGGAGTTCGCGGGGCCCCTACAATGAGCAGTTCTTC
TRBJ1-6,TRBV5-6,.,.,CASSVSRYNSPLHF,TGTGCCAGCAGCGTCAGTAGATATAATTCACCCCTCCACTTT
TRBJ2-1,TRBV19,.,.,CASSRRAYNEQFF,TGTGCCAGTTCACGGAGGGCCTACAATGAGCAGTTCTTC
TRBJ2-3,TRBV15,.,.,CATSREGRGSADTQYF,TGTGCCACCAGCAGAGAGGGGCGGGGTAGTGCAGATACGCAGTATTTT